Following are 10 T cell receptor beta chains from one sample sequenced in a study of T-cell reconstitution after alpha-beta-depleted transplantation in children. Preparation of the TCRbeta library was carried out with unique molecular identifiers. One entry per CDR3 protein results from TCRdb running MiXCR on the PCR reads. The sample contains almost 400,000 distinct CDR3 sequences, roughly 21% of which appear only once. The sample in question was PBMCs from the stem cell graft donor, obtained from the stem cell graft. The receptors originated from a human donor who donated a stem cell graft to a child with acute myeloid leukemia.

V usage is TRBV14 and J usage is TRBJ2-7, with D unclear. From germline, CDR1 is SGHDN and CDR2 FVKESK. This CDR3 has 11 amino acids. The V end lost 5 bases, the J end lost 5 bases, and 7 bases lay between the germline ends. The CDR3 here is CASSLIDEQYF. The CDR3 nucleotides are TGTGCCAGCAGCTTAATAGACGAGCAGTACTTC. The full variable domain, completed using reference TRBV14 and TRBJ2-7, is EAGVTQFPSHSVIEKGQTVTLRCDPISGHDNLYWYRRVMGKEIKFLLHFVKESKQDESGMPNNRFLAERTGGTYSTLKVQPAELEDSGVYFCASSLIDEQYFGPGTRLTVT.

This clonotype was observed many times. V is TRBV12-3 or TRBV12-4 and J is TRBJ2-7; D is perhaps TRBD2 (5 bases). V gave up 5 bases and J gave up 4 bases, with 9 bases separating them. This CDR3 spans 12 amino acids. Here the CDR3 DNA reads TGTGCCAGCAGTCCTGAGGGATACGAGCAGTACTTC. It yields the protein CASSPEGYEQYF.

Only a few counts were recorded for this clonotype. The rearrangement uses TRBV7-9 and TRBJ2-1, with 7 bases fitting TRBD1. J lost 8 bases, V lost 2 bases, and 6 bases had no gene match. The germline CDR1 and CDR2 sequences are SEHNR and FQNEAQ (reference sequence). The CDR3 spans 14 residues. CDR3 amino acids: CASSLRGLSDEQFF. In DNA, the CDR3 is TGTGCCAGCAGCTTAAGGGGGCTAAGCGATGAGCAGTTCTTC.

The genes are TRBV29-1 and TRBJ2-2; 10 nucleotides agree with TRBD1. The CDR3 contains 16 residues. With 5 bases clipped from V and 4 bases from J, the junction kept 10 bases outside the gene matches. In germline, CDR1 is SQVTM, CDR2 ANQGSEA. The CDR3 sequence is CSVLPFGTGATGELFF. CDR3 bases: TGCAGCGTTCTTCCTTTCGGGACAGGGGCCACCGGGGAGCTGTTTTTT.

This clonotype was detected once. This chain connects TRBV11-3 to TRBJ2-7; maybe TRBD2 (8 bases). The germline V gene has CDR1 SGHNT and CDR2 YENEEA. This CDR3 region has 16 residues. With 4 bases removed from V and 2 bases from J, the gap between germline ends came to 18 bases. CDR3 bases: TGTGCCAGCAGCTCGGGGGGGGCAGGGACAGCCTACGAGCAGTACTTC. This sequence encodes CASSSGGAGTAYEQYF. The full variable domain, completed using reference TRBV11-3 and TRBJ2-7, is EAGVVQSPRYKIIEKKQPVAFWCNPISGHNTLYWYLQNLGQGPELLIRYENEEAVDDSQLPKDRFSAERLKGVDSTLKIQPAELGDSAVYLCASSSGGAGTAYEQYFGPGTRLTVT.

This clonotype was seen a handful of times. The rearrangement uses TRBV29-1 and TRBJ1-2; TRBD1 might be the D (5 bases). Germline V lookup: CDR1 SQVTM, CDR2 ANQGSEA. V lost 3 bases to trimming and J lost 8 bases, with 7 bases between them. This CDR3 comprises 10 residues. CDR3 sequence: CSVDRDGYTF. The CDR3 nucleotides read TGCAGCGTTGACAGGGACGGCTACACCTTC.

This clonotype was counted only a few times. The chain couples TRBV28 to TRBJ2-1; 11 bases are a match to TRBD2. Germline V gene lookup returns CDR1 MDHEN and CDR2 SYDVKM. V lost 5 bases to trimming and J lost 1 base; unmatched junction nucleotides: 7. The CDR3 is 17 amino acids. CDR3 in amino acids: CASSPLAGGPSYNEQFF. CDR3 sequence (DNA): TGTGCCAGCAGTCCCTTAGCGGGAGGGCCGTCCTACAATGAGCAGTTCTTC.

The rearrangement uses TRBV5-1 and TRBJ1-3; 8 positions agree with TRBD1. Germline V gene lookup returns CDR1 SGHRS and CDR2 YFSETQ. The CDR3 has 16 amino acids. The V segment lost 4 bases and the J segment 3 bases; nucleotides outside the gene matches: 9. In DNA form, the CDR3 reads TGCGCCAGCAGCCTGGAGGCAGGGGGCTATGGAAACACCATATATTTT. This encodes CASSLEAGGYGNTIYF. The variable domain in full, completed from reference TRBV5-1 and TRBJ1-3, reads KAGVTQTPRYLIKTRGQQVTLSCSPISGHRSVSWYQQTPGQGLQFLFEYFSETQRNKGNFPGRFSGRQFSNSRSEMNVSTLELGDSALYLCASSLEAGGYGNTIYFGEGSWLTVV.

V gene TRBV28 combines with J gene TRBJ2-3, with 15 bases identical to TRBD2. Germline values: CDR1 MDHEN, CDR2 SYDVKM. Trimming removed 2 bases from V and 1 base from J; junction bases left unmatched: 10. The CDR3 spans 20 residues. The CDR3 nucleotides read TGTGCCAGCAGTTTACCCCGGACTAGCGGGAGGGCGCACGGCACAGATACGCAGTATTTT. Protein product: CASSLPRTSGRAHGTDTQYF.

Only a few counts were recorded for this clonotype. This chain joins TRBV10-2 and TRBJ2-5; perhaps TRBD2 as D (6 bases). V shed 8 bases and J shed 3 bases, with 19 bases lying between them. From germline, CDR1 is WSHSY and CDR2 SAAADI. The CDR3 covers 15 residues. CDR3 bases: TGCGCCAGCCTCCCCCGGGGGAGCGGCAAAGAGACCCAGTACTTC. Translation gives CASLPRGSGKETQYF.